This T cell receptor beta chain came from a study of blood T cell repertoires in COVID-19 (dated by TCRdb to about 2020). Looking at the study overall: The collaborator samples originated in the United States, Italy and Spain and spanned the acute and convalescent phases of COVID-19. Where available, HLA class I and class II types were obtained from metadata supplied by the sample provider rather than from assay-based typing. Samples came from the ongoing ImmuneRACE study (first 160 participants) plus 1,254 subjects from 6 global collaborators. Nearly every sample came with metadata listing a de-identified subject ID, COVID-19 status, age in years and sex. A freely available public database, intended as a resource for researchers studying the immune response to SARS-CoV-2, is where the repertoires were released. The prospective study material was composed of cDNA or gDNA derived from T cells, B-cell-depleted T cells, or PBMCs. Deeply sampled blood TCRbeta repertoires from subjects exposed to, actively infected with, or recovered from COVID-19 were included in the dataset.

Another Seattle source contributed samples from volunteer blood donors who had recovered from COVID-19. Whole blood was collected in K2EDTA tubes by collaborating institutions according to the institutions' own protocols. For TCRbeta analysis, collaborators shipped samples in one of three forms: frozen whole blood, isolated PBMCs, or DNA extracted from either of those sample types. Results the study describes overall, beyond this receptor: The quantity of clinical and demographic metadata differed by source and by participant and was supplied without curation.

This clone was recorded once. The target of this receptor is not known. The record has no base qualities; no much larger clone is one base away. TCRbeta CDR3 regions were amplified from genomic DNA by means of the immunoSEQ Assay, a bias-controlled multiplex PCR. As for how the authors treated the data: The number of nucleated cells in each sample was estimated from the amplification of reference gene primers within the assay. Sequence reads were collapsed and filtered to measure the absolute abundance of every unique TCRbeta CDR3 rearrangement. For each sample, productive Simpson clonality was calculated as the square root of Simpson's diversity index across productive rearrangements. TCRdb stores this immuneACCESS table with in-frame sequences only. Part of the clones is absent; in the studies checked, under half of the shortfall reflects unresolved V genes, and no reason is known for the rest. Clonal size and the V and J genes are those of that table, whereas D and trimming came from the DNA. Counted in this sample were about 170,000 clones; around nine tenths of them appeared once. Approximately 2.1% of the sample lies in the top ten.

The sample consisted of peripheral blood. The source is a man in his fifties who had recovered from COVID-19.

For the CDR3, the sequence is CASSPLTGQSNTGELFF. The nucleotide sequence reads TGTGCCAGCTCACCACTTACCGGACAGTCGAACACCGGGGAGCTGTTTTTT. The sequence links TRBV18 to TRBJ2-2, with TRBD1 as a weak D call on 6 bases. Relative to germline, V is 1 base shorter and J is 0 bases shorter, with 12 bases between their ends. From its cysteine to its phenylalanine, the CDR3 spans 17 amino acids. Just the 51-base CDR3 DNA is kept, in frame starting at base 1. Per the germline V gene, KGHSH is the CDR1 and LQKENI is the CDR2.